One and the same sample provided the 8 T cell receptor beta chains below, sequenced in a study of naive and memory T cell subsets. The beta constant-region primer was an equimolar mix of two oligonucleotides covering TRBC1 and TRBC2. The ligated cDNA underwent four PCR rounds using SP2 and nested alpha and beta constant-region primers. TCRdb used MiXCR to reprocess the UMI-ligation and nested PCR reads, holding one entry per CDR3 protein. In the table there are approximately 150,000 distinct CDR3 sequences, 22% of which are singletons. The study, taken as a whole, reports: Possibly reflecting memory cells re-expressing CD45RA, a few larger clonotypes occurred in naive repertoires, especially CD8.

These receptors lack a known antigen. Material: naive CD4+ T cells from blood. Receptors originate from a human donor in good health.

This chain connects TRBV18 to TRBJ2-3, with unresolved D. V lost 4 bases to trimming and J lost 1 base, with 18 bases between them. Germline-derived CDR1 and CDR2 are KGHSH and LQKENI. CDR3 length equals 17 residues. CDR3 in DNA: TGTGCCAGCTCACTCCTCTCGGTCTCTATAGGCACAGATACGCAGTATTTT. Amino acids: CASSLLSVSIGTDTQYF.

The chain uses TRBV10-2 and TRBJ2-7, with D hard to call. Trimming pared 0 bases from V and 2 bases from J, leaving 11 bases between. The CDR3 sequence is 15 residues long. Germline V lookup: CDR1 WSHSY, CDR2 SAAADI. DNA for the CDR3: TGCGCCAGCAGTGAGTCGCGGCCGGGCGCCTACGAGCAGTACTTC. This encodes CASSESRPGAYEQYF.

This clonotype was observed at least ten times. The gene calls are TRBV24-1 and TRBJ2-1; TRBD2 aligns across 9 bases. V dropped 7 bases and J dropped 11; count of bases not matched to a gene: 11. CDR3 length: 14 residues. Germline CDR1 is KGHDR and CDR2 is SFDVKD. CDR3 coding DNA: TGTGCCACCAGCGGGACTAGCCTGCCCAAGAAGCAGTTCTTC. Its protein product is CATSGTSLPKKQFF.

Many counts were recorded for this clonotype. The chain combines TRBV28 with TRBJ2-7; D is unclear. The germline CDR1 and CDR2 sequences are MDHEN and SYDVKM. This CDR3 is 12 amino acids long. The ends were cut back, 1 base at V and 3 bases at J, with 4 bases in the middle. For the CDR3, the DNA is TGTGCCAGCAGTTTATTCCTCTACGAGCAGTACTTC. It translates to CASSLFLYEQYF.

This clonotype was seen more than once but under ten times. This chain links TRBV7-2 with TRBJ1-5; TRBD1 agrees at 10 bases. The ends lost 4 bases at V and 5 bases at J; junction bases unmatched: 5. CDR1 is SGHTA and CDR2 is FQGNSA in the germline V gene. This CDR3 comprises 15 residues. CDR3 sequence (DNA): TGTGCCAGCAGCTCCCGGGACAGGGGCGATCAGCCCCAGCATTTT. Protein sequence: CASSSRDRGDQPQHF.

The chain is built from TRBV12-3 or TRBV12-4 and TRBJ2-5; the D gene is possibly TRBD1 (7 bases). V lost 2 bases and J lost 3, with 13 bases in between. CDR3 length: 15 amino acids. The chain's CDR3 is CASSLIRRGEETQYF. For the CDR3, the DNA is TGTGCCAGCAGTTTAATCCGCAGGGGGGAAGAGACCCAGTACTTC.

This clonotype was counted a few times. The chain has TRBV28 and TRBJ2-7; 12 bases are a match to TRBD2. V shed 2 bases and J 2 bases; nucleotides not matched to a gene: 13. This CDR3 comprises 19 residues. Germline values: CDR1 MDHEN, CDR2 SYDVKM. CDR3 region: CASSLTPLLGLAGTYEQYF. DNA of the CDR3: TGTGCCAGCAGTTTAACCCCTCTCCTCGGACTAGCGGGGACCTACGAGCAGTACTTC.

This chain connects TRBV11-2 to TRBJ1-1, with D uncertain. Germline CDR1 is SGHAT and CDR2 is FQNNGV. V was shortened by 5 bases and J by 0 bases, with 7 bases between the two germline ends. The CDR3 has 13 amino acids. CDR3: CASSDDVNTEAFF. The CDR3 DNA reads TGTGCCAGCAGCGATGACGTGAACACTGAAGCTTTCTTT.